These T cell receptor beta chains were read from a single sample in a study of blood T cell repertoires in COVID-19. The data were produced by immunoSEQ multiplex PCR, yet TCRdb's version contains in-frame clones alone and is incomplete. Of 95,000 to 150,000 clones in the sample, 80% to 90% were seen once. The sample consisted of peripheral blood. The source is a man aged 40-49 years with acute or convalescent COVID-19. The CDR3 runs from the conserved cysteine through the conserved F or W. D genes are given only for firm matches. Clone size appears in some rows only: once, few, many, or a class for an expanded clone.

j_call,clone_size,v_call,d_call,cdr3_length,cdr3_aa,cdr3_nt
TRBJ2-7,once,TRBV19,TRBD2,17,CASSMGLAGVRSYEQYF,TGTGCCAGTAGTATGGGGCTAGCGGGAGTAAGGTCCTACGAGCAGTACTTC
TRBJ2-3,-,TRBV5-6,TRBD2,16,CASSHLTSGRVDTQYF,TGTGCCAGCAGCCACCTGACTAGCGGGAGAGTAGATACGCAGTATTTT
TRBJ2-3,-,TRBV7-9,TRBD1,15,CASSSWDREGDTQYF,TGTGCCAGCAGCTCCTGGGACAGGGAAGGAGATACGCAGTATTTT
TRBJ1-1,-,TRBV6-2/TRBV6-3,-,12,CASSSVITEAFF,TGTGCCAGCAGTTCGGTTATCACTGAAGCTTTCTTT
TRBJ1-2,-,TRBV15,-,14,CATSRNRVDYGYTF,TGTGCCACCAGCAGGAACAGGGTTGACTATGGCTACACCTTC
TRBJ2-7,-,TRBV6-5,-,14,CASPRGTEAYEQYF,TGTGCCAGCCCCAGGGGGACTGAAGCCTACGAGCAGTACTTC
TRBJ1-2,-,TRBV5-6,TRBD1,14,CASSPQGKHYGYTF,TGTGCCAGCAGCCCACAGGGGAAGCACTATGGCTACACCTTC
TRBJ1-6,-,TRBV30,-,15,CAWSAPGAGNSPLHF,TGTGCCTGGAGTGCACCGGGAGCAGGGAATTCACCCCTCCACTTT
TRBJ2-1,-,TRBV19,-,16,CASSPQAGFSYNEQFF,TGTGCCAGTAGTCCCCAAGCGGGCTTCTCCTACAATGAGCAGTTCTTC
TRBJ2-5,-,TRBV30,-,11,CAWYYRQTQYF,TGTGCCTGGTACTACCGACAGACCCAGTACTTC
TRBJ2-3,-,TRBV7-2,TRBD2,17,CASSFMASGHLPDTQYF,TGTGCCAGCAGCTTTATGGCTAGCGGCCACCTCCCAGATACGCAGTATTTT
TRBJ2-5,-,TRBV5-8,TRBD2,16,CASSLELAGAGETQYF,TGTGCCAGCAGCTTGGAACTAGCGGGGGCCGGAGAGACCCAGTACTTC
TRBJ1-5,-,TRBV7-9,-,15,CASSPGGVGNQPQHF,TGTGCCAGCAGCCCGGGGGGGGTAGGCAATCAGCCCCAGCATTTT
TRBJ2-6,few,TRBV9,-,17,CASSVDSSSSGANVLTF,TGTGCCAGCAGCGTTGACAGTTCGAGCTCTGGGGCCAACGTCCTGACTTTC
TRBJ1-1,-,TRBV11-3,-,13,CASSPSGGTEAFF,TGTGCCAGCAGCCCTAGCGGGGGTACTGAAGCTTTCTTT
TRBJ1-2,-,TRBV6-5,TRBD1,13,CASSLGQFYGYTF,TGTGCCAGCAGTTTGGGACAGTTCTATGGCTACACCTTC
TRBJ2-1,-,TRBV10-2,TRBD1,13,CASSKGAWNEQFF,TGCGCCAGCAGTAAGGGGGCATGGAATGAGCAGTTCTTC
TRBJ2-5,-,TRBV6-2/TRBV6-3,TRBD2,15,CASSYSSGGEKTQYF,TGTGCCAGCAGTTACTCTAGCGGGGGGGAGAAGACCCAGTACTTC
TRBJ1-1,once,TRBV18,TRBD1,16,CASSPPWGTGDTEAFF,TGTGCCAGCTCACCACCGTGGGGGACAGGGGACACTGAAGCTTTCTTT
TRBJ1-1,-,TRBV3-1/TRBV3-2,TRBD1,16,CASSQDQGGGVTEAFF,TGTGCCAGCAGCCAAGATCAGGGGGGAGGTGTCACTGAAGCTTTCTTT
TRBJ2-1,-,TRBV13,-,14,CASSFSSEGSEQFF,TGTGCCAGCAGCTTTTCATCGGAGGGGAGTGAGCAGTTCTTC
TRBJ1-5,-,TRBV23-1,TRBD1,18,CASSQGRDRGIRSQPQHF,TGCGCCAGCAGTCAAGGGCGGGACAGGGGGATCCGTAGTCAGCCCCAGCATTTT
TRBJ1-1,-,TRBV4-1,-,15,CASSPRVYMNTEAFF,TGCGCCAGCAGCCCCAGGGTTTACATGAACACTGAAGCTTTCTTT
TRBJ1-6,-,TRBV30,TRBD1,18,CAWTALSGTGFWLSPLHF,TGTGCCTGGACCGCCCTATCCGGGACAGGGTTCTGGCTGTCACCCCTCCACTTT
TRBJ1-6,once,TRBV4-1,-,15,CASSQEVVNNSPLHF,TGCGCCAGCAGCCAAGAAGTAGTTAATAATTCACCCCTCCACTTT
TRBJ2-1,-,TRBV7-2,TRBD2,16,CASSSGASGAFNEQFF,TGTGCCAGCAGCTCAGGGGCTAGCGGGGCCTTCAATGAGCAGTTCTTC
TRBJ1-4,-,TRBV9,TRBD1,16,CASSPGGRDRNEKLFF,TGTGCCAGCAGCCCCGGTGGGAGGGACAGGAATGAAAAACTGTTTTTT
TRBJ2-1,few,TRBV5-6,TRBD2,17,CASSWGTSGRAYNEQFF,TGTGCCAGCAGCTGGGGGACTAGCGGGAGGGCTTACAATGAGCAGTTCTTC
TRBJ2-7,once,TRBV12-3/TRBV12-4,-,11,CASSLYNEQYF,TGTGCCAGCAGTTTATATAACGAGCAGTACTTC
TRBJ2-2,-,TRBV27,-,14,CASSLGGPSGELFF,TGTGCCAGCAGTTTAGGAGGCCCCAGCGGGGAGCTGTTTTTT
TRBJ1-2,-,TRBV12-3/TRBV12-4,-,11,CASSSGYGYTF,TGTGCCAGCAGTTCGGGATATGGCTACACCTTC
TRBJ2-1,-,TRBV11-3,-,15,CASSQEVGHYNEQFF,TGTGCCAGCAGCCAGGAGGTCGGGCACTACAATGAGCAGTTCTTC
TRBJ1-5,-,TRBV19,-,14,CASSILQSNQPQHF,TGTGCCAGTAGTATACTCCAGTCTAATCAGCCCCAGCATTTT
TRBJ1-2,-,TRBV12-5,TRBD1,14,CASGLHRGIYGYTF,TGTGCTAGTGGTTTGCACAGGGGAATCTATGGCTACACCTTC
TRBJ2-7,-,TRBV7-9,TRBD1,17,CASSLTRIGQGAYEQYF,TGTGCCAGCAGCTTAACCAGGATTGGACAGGGCGCCTACGAGCAGTACTTC
TRBJ1-5,few,TRBV10-2,-,14,CASSGTVGNQPQHF,TGCGCCAGCAGTGGTACAGTGGGCAATCAGCCCCAGCATTTT
TRBJ1-5,-,TRBV30,-,15,CAWSNVSPGNQPQHF,TGTGCCTGGAGTAACGTCTCACCGGGGAATCAGCCCCAGCATTTT
TRBJ2-3,-,TRBV2,TRBD2,13,CASSGRGEDTQYF,TGTGCCAGCAGTGGTCGGGGGGAAGATACGCAGTATTTT
TRBJ2-7,-,TRBV30,-,15,CAWTQDIAVGYEQYF,TGTGCCTGGACCCAAGACATCGCCGTAGGCTACGAGCAGTACTTC
TRBJ2-7,-,TRBV5-5,TRBD2,16,CASSFAGLAGPLEQYF,TGTGCCAGCAGCTTTGCGGGACTAGCGGGACCCCTCGAGCAGTACTTC
TRBJ2-2,-,TRBV3-1/TRBV3-2,TRBD1,15,CASSLGQGRTGELFF,TGTGCCAGCAGCCTTGGACAGGGCAGGACCGGGGAGCTGTTTTTT
TRBJ2-3,once,TRBV15,-,16,CATSSPLGGGGDTQYF,TGTGCCACCAGCAGCCCCTTGGGGGGGGGCGGAGATACGCAGTATTTT